Listed here are 10 T cell receptor beta chains from one sample, sequenced in a study of cytomegalovirus exposure and HLA in healthy donors. PCR employed 60 Vbeta and 13 Jbeta primers. Generated by immunoSEQ multiplex PCR, the TCRdb table keeps only in-frame clones and is missing some. This table holds 110,000 or so clones, approximately 69% found once. Sequencing was carried out using PBMCs. These receptors were obtained from a woman between 40 and 50 years old in good health and CMV-seropositive.

This clone was counted only a few times. This chain uses TRBV2 with TRBJ2-1; 12 bases are a match to TRBD2. V was pared by 8 bases and J by 4 bases, with 6 bases of the junction left unmatched. The germline V gene encodes CDR1 SNHLY and CDR2 FYNNEI. CDR3 length equals 15 residues. This CDR3 is CASQTSGGSYNEQFF. CDR3 bases: TGTGCCAGCCAGACTAGCGGGGGTTCATACAATGAGCAGTTCTTC.

CDR3 nucleotide sequence: TGTGCCAGCAGGGACTCGGGCTCCTACAATGAGCAGTTCTTC. This codes for CASRDSGSYNEQFF. The genes are TRBV2 and TRBJ2-1; the D gene is possibly TRBD2 (5 bases). Germline V gene sequence: CDR1 SNHLY, CDR2 FYNNEI. The CDR3 runs 14 residues. The V gene lost 6 bases and the J gene lost 0 bases, with 9 bases spanning the gap.

The chain recombines TRBV10-1 with TRBJ1-6; 8 bases match TRBD1. CDR3 size: 16 residues. After removal of 7 bases from V and 10 bases from J, the junction contained 15 bases not matched to a gene. Germline V gives CDR1 WNHNN, CDR2 SYGVQD (reference sequence). The CDR3 loop reads CASTSGGNPRGSPLHF. CDR3 nucleotide sequence: TGCGCCAGCACCTCAGGGGGCAACCCTCGGGGCTCACCCCTCCACTTT.

This chain links TRBV9 with TRBJ1-5, with a tentative D call TRBD1 (5 bases). CDR3 length equals 18 residues. Germline V lookup: CDR1 SGDLS, CDR2 YYNGEE. The V gene lost 0 bases and the J gene lost 0 bases, with 16 bases spanning the gap. CDR3 nucleotides: TGTGCCAGCAGCGTAGGGGGGGGAGGGGATACTAGCAATCAGCCCCAGCATTTT. Its translation: CASSVGGGGDTSNQPQHF.

V gene TRBV29-1 combines with J gene TRBJ1-2; 9 bases are a match to TRBD1. Trimming cost V 4 bases and J 10 bases; bases outside gene matches: 7. This CDR3 spans 12 amino acids. Germline CDR1 reads SQVTM; CDR2 reads ANQGSEA. The CDR3 sequence is CSVATGGFVYTF. For the CDR3, the DNA is TGCAGCGTTGCGACAGGGGGATTCGTCTACACCTTC.

The genes are TRBV4-1 and TRBJ1-3, with 9 bases lining up with TRBD1. Germline trimming cut 3 bases from V and 3 bases from J; bases unmatched to any gene: 3. Looked up from germline, CDR1 is MGHRA and CDR2 is YSYEKL. The CDR3 spans 15 residues. This chain's CDR3 is CASSQLTGGGNTIYF. As DNA, the CDR3 is TGCGCCAGCAGCCAGCTGACAGGGGGTGGAAACACCATATATTTT.

The V and J genes are TRBV5-6 and TRBJ1-5, with D uncertain. The CDR3 is 15 amino acids. The V end was cut by 4 bases, the J end by 4 bases, with 15 bases between. Per germline, CDR1 SGHDT and CDR2 YYEEEE. The CDR3 loop reads CASSPSGLGNQPQHF. CDR3 nucleotide sequence: TGTGCCAGCAGCCCGTCCGGGTTAGGAAATCAGCCCCAGCATTTT.

V is TRBV21-1 and J is TRBJ2-7; the table gives TRBD1 as D, unverified against the DNA. TRBV21-1 is a pseudogene. The CDR3 is made up of 15 amino acids. The CDR3 DNA is TGTGCCATCCCCTCGGCCCCCAGGGTGGAATACGAGCAGTACTTC. As protein: CAIPSAPRVEYEQYF.

This clone was recorded a few times. The CDR3 coding sequence is TGTGCCTGGAACAGACAGGGGACTGAAGCTTTCTTT. It specifies CAWNRQGTEAFF. V usage is TRBV30 and J usage is TRBJ1-1; TRBD1 matches 8 bases. The germline V gene has CDR1 GTSNPN and CDR2 SVGIG (reference sequence). The CDR3 totals 12 residues. V lost 4 bases, J lost 5 bases, and 3 bases stayed unmatched.

CDR3 sequence: CASRKSRGGDTGELFF. The CDR3 region has the DNA TGTGCCAGCAGGAAAAGTCGAGGGGGAGACACCGGGGAGCTGTTTTTT. V usage is TRBV7-3 and J usage is TRBJ2-2; perhaps TRBD1 as D (6 bases). This CDR3 has 16 residues. Germline values: CDR1 SGHTA, CDR2 FQGTGA. V shed 6 bases and J shed 3 bases, with 17 bases lying between them.